These T cell receptor beta chains were read from a single sample in a study of CD8 T cells in Susac syndrome. TCRdb redid the calling of the immunoSEQ multiplex PCR reads with MiXCR, one entry per CDR3 protein. This sample has 77,000 or so distinct CDR3 sequences, with about 93% found just once. Material for sequencing was CD4+ T cells from PBMCs. The receptors stem from a human donor with Susac syndrome. The CDR3 runs from the conserved cysteine through the conserved F or W. Fields, in order: J gene, V gene, clone size, D gene, CDR3 protein, CDR3 DNA. The D gene is left open where the match is weak. Size is stated for part of the rows, as once, few or many counts, or as a class when the clone is expanded.

>TRBJ2-5|TRBV5-1|.|TRBD1
CASRLGTALQETQYF
TGCGCCAGCCGGCTGGGGACAGCCCTTCAAGAGACCCAGTACTTC
>TRBJ2-3|TRBV27|.|.
CASTLQTGRTDTQYF
TGTGCCAGCACCCTCCAGACAGGCCGCACAGATACGCAGTATTTT
>TRBJ2-1|TRBV2|.|TRBD2
CASSSGTRAGEQFF
TGTGCCAGCAGTTCCGGGACTAGGGCGGGTGAGCAGTTCTTC
>TRBJ2-7|TRBV11-2|.|TRBD1
CASRRTGFHEQYF
TGTGCCAGCAGGCGGACAGGGTTCCACGAGCAGTACTTC
>TRBJ2-3|TRBV6-6|.|TRBD1
CASSADRVDADTQYF
TGTGCCAGCAGTGCGGACAGGGTTGATGCAGATACGCAGTATTTT
>TRBJ2-2|TRBV14|once|.
CASSHRDPGELFF
TGTGCCAGCAGCCACCGAGATCCCGGGGAGCTGTTTTTT
>TRBJ2-7|TRBV29-1|.|.
CSVASPGKGYEQYF
TGCAGCGTCGCCTCCCCGGGAAAAGGCTACGAGCAGTACTTC
>TRBJ2-5|TRBV2|.|.
CASSERDPGTQYF
TGTGCCAGCAGTGAAAGGGACCCAGGGACCCAGTACTTC
>TRBJ2-3|TRBV2|.|.
CATARASSLWDTQYF
TGTGCCACAGCACGGGCGAGTTCCCTGTGGGATACGCAGTATTTT
>TRBJ2-6|TRBV5-4|.|.
CASSLDRGGKNSGANVLTF
TGTGCCAGCAGCTTGGACAGGGGAGGGAAAAACTCTGGGGCCAACGTCCTGACTTTC
>TRBJ2-2|TRBV20-1|.|TRBD2
CSARRTRTNTGELFF
TGCAGTGCTAGGAGGACTAGAACGAACACCGGGGAGCTGTTTTTT
>TRBJ1-6|TRBV27|.|.
CASSLQGRDSPLHF
TGTGCCAGCAGTTTACAGGGGAGGGATTCACCCCTCCACTTT
>TRBJ2-7|TRBV7-2|few|.
CASSAPGRGSEQYF
TGTGCCAGCAGCGCTCCGGGCAGGGGATCGGAGCAGTACTTC
>TRBJ2-3|TRBV6-5|.|TRBD2
CASSYPFLAGRTDTQYF
TGTGCCAGCAGTTACCCATTCTTAGCGGGAAGGACAGATACGCAGTATTTT
>TRBJ2-1|TRBV18|.|TRBD2
CASSPRTGGPQANEQFF
TGTGCCAGCTCACCGAGGACGGGAGGGCCTCAGGCCAATGAGCAGTTCTTC
>TRBJ2-5|TRBV24-1|.|TRBD1
CATSGAGGIETQYF
TGTGCCACCAGTGGAGCAGGGGGCATAGAGACCCAGTACTTC
>TRBJ2-1|TRBV6-4|.|.
CASSDAWGIPDNEQFF
TGTGCCAGCAGCGACGCCTGGGGAATCCCGGACAATGAGCAGTTCTTC
>TRBJ2-7|TRBV27|.|TRBD2
CASSRRLAGGTEQYF
TGTGCCAGCAGCAGAAGGCTAGCGGGAGGAACCGAGCAGTACTTC
>TRBJ2-5|TRBV12-3/TRBV12-4|.|.
CASSVEETQYF
TGTGCCAGCAGTGTTGAAGAGACCCAGTACTTC
>TRBJ2-3|TRBV28|.|.
CASSQGGGSDTQYF
TGTGCCAGCAGCCAGGGGGGGGGAAGTGATACGCAGTATTTT
>TRBJ2-2|TRBV11-2|.|.
CASSLDRPNTGELFF
TGTGCCAGCAGCTTAGATCGACCGAACACCGGGGAGCTGTTTTTT
>TRBJ2-7|TRBV19|.|.
CASRTQDMNTYEQYF
TGTGCCAGTAGGACACAAGACATGAATACCTACGAGCAGTACTTC
>TRBJ1-6|TRBV19|.|.
CASSTGTTLSHSPLHF
TGTGCCAGCTCTACCGGGACAACGCTAAGCCATTCACCCCTCCACTTT
>TRBJ2-7|TRBV2|.|.
CASSEATVIGGEQYF
TGTGCCAGCAGTGAAGCGACCGTCATCGGTGGAGAGCAGTACTTC
>TRBJ1-1|TRBV30|.|.
CAWSWGRGNTEAFF
TGTGCCTGGAGCTGGGGCAGGGGAAACACTGAAGCTTTCTTT
>TRBJ2-3|TRBV9|.|.
CASSVEVRTRGGTQYF
TGTGCCAGCAGCGTAGAAGTGAGGACCCGTGGAGGTACGCAGTATTTT
>TRBJ1-3|TRBV19|.|.
CASSMRGNSGNTIYF
TGTGCCAGTAGTATGAGGGGGAACTCCGGAAACACCATATATTTT
>TRBJ2-3|TRBV6-5|.|.
CASSSSGEYTQYF
TGTGCCAGCAGTTCATCCGGCGAGTATACGCAGTATTTT
>TRBJ2-6|TRBV4-1|.|.
CASSQVGLLLLSGANVLTF
TGCGCCAGCAGCCAAGTGGGACTCCTCCTCCTCTCTGGGGCCAACGTCCTGACTTTC
>TRBJ2-2|TRBV20-1|.|TRBD2
CSAPGAGAQNTGELFF
TGCAGTGCCCCGGGAGCGGGGGCGCAGAACACCGGGGAGCTGTTTTTT
>TRBJ2-7|TRBV19|once|TRBD1
CASSKLTGKGLASSYEQYF
TGTGCCAGTAGTAAGTTGACAGGGAAAGGGCTTGCCAGCTCCTACGAGCAGTACTTC
>TRBJ2-7|TRBV7-2|few|TRBD2
CASSSGLAGKPPLYEQYF
TGTGCCAGCAGCTCCGGACTAGCGGGGAAGCCCCCGCTCTACGAGCAGTACTTC
>TRBJ2-1|TRBV20-1|once|TRBD2
CSASGEGPEQFF
TGCAGTGCTTCCGGGGAGGGCCCTGAGCAGTTCTTC
>TRBJ2-6|TRBV12-3/TRBV12-4|.|TRBD1
CASSFSAGGTGANVLTF
TGTGCCAGCAGTTTCTCGGCAGGGGGAACTGGGGCCAACGTCCTGACTTTC
>TRBJ2-1|TRBV29-1|.|.
CSVGTETYNEQFF
TGCAGCGTTGGTACGGAAACCTACAATGAGCAGTTCTTC
>TRBJ2-2|TRBV7-6|.|TRBD2
CASSLGTSGLTAELFF
TGTGCCAGCAGCCTTGGGACTAGCGGATTGACCGCGGAGCTGTTTTTT
>TRBJ2-7|TRBV30|.|.
CAWQKGLSYEQYF
TGTGCCTGGCAAAAGGGTCTATCCTACGAGCAGTACTTC
>TRBJ1-3|TRBV12-3/TRBV12-4|.|.
CASSQFGNTIYF
TGTGCCAGCAGTCAATTCGGAAACACCATATATTTT
>TRBJ2-2|TRBV13|.|.
CASRIDRITGELFF
TGTGCCAGCAGGATAGACAGAATCACCGGGGAGCTGTTTTTT
>TRBJ1-5|TRBV6-5|.|TRBD1
CASSYSPGQQYSNQPQHF
TGTGCCAGCAGTTACTCTCCGGGACAGCAATATAGCAATCAGCCCCAGCATTTT
>TRBJ2-5|TRBV4-3|few|.
CASSQRTRGQETQYF
TGCGCCAGCAGCCAGAGGACCCGGGGCCAAGAGACCCAGTACTTC
>TRBJ2-3|TRBV7-9|.|.
CASNLGGSPNTQYF
TGTGCCAGCAATCTCGGAGGGAGTCCGAATACGCAGTATTTT
>TRBJ2-1|TRBV14|.|TRBD1
CASSQDPGQGNNEQFF
TGTGCCAGCAGCCAAGATCCCGGACAGGGAAATAATGAGCAGTTCTTC
>TRBJ2-7|TRBV20-1|.|TRBD2
CSLAGGNYEQYF
TGCAGTCTAGCGGGAGGCAACTACGAGCAGTACTTC
>TRBJ2-7|TRBV28|.|TRBD2
CASTGATSGTGEQYF
TGTGCCAGCACCGGAGCCACTAGCGGGACGGGGGAGCAGTACTTC
>TRBJ1-2|TRBV18|.|TRBD1
CASSPPVDRGYTF
TGTGCCAGCTCACCACCGGTGGACAGGGGTTACACCTTC
>TRBJ1-4|TRBV20-1|.|.
CSARQGSGEKLFF
TGCAGTGCTAGACAGGGGAGCGGGGAAAAACTGTTTTTT
>TRBJ2-7|TRBV5-1|once|TRBD2
CAGSPAGGRSSMGEQYF
TGCGCCGGCAGCCCGGCCGGCGGGAGGTCCTCGATGGGGGAGCAGTACTTC
>TRBJ2-7|TRBV7-6|.|TRBD2
CASSSYREGRSYEQYF
TGTGCCAGCAGCTCGTACCGGGAGGGCCGGTCCTACGAGCAGTACTTC
>TRBJ2-1|TRBV12-3/TRBV12-4|once|TRBD2
CASGLTSGAYNEQFF
TGTGCCAGCGGCCTGACTAGCGGAGCCTACAATGAGCAGTTCTTC